This TCR beta chain is drawn from a study of T cells after yellow fever vaccination. Study-wide context: Where fractions had low cell numbers, libraries were prepared from them with the SMART-Seq v4 Ultra Low Input RNA kit.

The TCR cDNA carried a universal primer site and UMIs from 5'RACE template switching. TCRdb itself ran the 5' RACE reads through MiXCR, one entry per CDR3 protein. The sample has 620,000 or so distinct CDR3 sequences, about 17% seen once. Points on this clonotype: Its antigen remains unidentified.

Study findings and constraints: Most clones from primary vaccination resurfaced after the booster (about 96% CD4, around 91% CD8). Some clonotypes, a small share, were shared between CD4 and CD8 compartments.

CDR1 and CDR2 (germline): MNHEY, SMNVEV (reference sequence). Trimming stripped 3 bases from V and 2 bases from J, with 7 bases between. The CDR3 loop spans 14 amino acids. The J gene is TRBJ2-2, the V gene TRBV27; unclear D gene. The specimen comprised PBMCs, sampled about 5 days after the first yellow fever vaccination. The TCR was taken from a man in his late teens or twenties who received the YFV17D yellow fever vaccine. CDR3 region: CASSLYENTGELFF. CDR3 nucleotides: TGTGCCAGCAGTTTGTACGAAAACACCGGGGAGCTGTTTTTT.